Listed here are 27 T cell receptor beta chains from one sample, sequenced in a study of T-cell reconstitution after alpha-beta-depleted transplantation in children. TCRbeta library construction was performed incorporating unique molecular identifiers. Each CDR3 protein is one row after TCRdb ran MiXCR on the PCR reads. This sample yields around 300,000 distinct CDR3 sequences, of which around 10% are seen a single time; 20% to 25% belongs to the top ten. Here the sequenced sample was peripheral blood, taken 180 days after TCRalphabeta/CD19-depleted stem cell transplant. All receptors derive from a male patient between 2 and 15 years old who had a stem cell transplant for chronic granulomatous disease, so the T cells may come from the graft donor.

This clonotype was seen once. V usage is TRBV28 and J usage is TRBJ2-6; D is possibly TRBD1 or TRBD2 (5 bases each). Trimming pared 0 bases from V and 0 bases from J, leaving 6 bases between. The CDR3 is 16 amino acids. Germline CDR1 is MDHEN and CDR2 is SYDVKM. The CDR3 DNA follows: TGTGCCAGCAGTTTATGGAGGGGCTCTGGGGCCAACGTCCTGACTTTC. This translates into CASSLWRGSGANVLTF.

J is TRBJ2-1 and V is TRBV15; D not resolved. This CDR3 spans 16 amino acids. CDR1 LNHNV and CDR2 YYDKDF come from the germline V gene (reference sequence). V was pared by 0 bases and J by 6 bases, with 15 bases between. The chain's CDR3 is CATSRDLSNVGNEQFF. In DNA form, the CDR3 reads TGTGCCACCAGCAGAGATTTAAGCAATGTTGGCAATGAGCAGTTCTTC. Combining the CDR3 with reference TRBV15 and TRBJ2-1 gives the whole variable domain DAMVIQNPRYQVTQFGKPVTLSCSQTLNHNVMYWYQQKSSQAPKLLFHYYDKDFNNEADTPDNFQSRRPNTSFCFLDIRSPGLGDTAMYLCATSRDLSNVGNEQFFGPGTRLTVL.

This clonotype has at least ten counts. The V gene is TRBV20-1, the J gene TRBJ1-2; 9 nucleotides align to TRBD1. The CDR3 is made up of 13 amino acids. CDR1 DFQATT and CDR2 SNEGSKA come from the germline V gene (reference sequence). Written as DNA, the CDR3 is TGCAGGCCGCCCGACAGGGGGGCGCGGGGCTACACCTTC. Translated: CRPPDRGARGYTF.

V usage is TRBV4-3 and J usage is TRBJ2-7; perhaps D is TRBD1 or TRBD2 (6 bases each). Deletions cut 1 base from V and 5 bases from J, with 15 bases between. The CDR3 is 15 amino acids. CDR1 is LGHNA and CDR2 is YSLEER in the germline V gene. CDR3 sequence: CASSQGTGAGHEQYF. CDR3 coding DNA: TGCGCCAGCAGCCAAGGTACGGGGGCCGGCCACGAGCAGTACTTC.

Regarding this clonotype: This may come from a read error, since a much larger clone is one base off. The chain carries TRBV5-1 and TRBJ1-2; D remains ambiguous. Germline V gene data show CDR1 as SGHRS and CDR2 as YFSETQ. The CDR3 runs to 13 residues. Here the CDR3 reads CASSSDGSYGYPF. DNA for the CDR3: TGCGCCAGCAGCTCGGACGGGTCCTATGGCTACCCCTTC.

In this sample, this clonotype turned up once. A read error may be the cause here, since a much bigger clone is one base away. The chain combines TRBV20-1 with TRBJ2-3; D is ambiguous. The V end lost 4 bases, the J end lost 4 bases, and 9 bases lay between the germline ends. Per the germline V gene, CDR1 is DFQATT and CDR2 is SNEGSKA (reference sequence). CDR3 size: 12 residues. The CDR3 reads CSANMGSDTQYF. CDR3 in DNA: TGCAGTGCTAACATGGGTTCAGATACGCAGTATTTT.

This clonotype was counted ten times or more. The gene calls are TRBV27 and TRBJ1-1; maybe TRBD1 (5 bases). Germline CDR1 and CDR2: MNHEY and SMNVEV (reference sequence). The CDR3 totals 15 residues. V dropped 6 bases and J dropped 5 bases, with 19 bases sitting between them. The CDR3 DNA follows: TGTGCCAGCAGGCCGGGGACGGCGGAACGGACTGAAGCTTTCTTT. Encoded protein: CASRPGTAERTEAFF.

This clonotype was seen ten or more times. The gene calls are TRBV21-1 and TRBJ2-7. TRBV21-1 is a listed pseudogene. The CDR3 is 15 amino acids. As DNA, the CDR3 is TGTGCCAGCACCAGGTCTTTGTGCGGGCAATACGAGCAGTACTTC. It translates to CASTRSLCGQYEQYF.

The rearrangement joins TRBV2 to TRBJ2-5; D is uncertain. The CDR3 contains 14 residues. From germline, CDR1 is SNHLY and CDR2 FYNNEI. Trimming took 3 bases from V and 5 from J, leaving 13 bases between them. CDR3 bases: TGTGCCAGCAGTGATGAAGGGCCCGGTGAGACCCAGTACTTC. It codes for CASSDEGPGETQYF.

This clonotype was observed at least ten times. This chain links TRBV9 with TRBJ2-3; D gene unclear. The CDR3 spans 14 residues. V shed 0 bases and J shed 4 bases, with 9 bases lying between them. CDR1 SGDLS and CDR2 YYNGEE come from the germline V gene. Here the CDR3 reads CASSVGGVADTQYF. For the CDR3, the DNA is TGTGCCAGCAGCGTAGGTGGGGTGGCAGATACGCAGTATTTT.

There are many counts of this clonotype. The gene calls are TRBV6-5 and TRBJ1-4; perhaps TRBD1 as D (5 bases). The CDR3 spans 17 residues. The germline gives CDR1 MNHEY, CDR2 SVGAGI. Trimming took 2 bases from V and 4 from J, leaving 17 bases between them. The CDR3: CASSYGGGTPVNEKLFF. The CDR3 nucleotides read TGTGCCAGCAGTTACGGGGGAGGGACCCCAGTTAATGAAAAACTGTTTTTT.

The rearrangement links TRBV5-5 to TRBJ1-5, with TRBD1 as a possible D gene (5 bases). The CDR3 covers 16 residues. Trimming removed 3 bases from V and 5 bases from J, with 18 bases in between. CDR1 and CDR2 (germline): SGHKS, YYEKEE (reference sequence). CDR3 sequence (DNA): TGTGCCAGCAGCTCCTCCTACTTCAGACAGTATCAGCCCCAGCATTTT. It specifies CASSSSYFRQYQPQHF. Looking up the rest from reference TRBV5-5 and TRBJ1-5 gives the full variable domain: DAGVTQSPTHLIKTRGQQVTLRCSPISGHKSVSWYQQVLGQGPQFIFQYYEKEERGRGNFPDRFSARQFPNYSSELNVNALLLGDSALYLCASSSSYFRQYQPQHFGDGTRLSIL.

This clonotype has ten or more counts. CDR3 DNA sequence: TGCAGTGCTAGAGATTGGGCGGTATCCCAGCATGATACGCAGTATTTT. Translation gives CSARDWAVSQHDTQYF. This sequence joins TRBV20-1 and TRBJ2-3; D unclear. The germline V gene has CDR1 DFQATT and CDR2 SNEGSKA (reference sequence). Deletions cut 0 bases from V and 6 bases from J, with 19 bases between. The CDR3 extends over 16 amino acids.

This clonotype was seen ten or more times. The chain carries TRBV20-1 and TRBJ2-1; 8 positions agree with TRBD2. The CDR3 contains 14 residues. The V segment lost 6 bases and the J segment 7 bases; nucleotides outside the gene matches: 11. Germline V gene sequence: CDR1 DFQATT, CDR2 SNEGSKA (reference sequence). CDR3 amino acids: CSAQAGATGNEQFF. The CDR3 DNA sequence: TGCAGTGCCCAAGCGGGGGCAACGGGAAATGAGCAGTTCTTC.

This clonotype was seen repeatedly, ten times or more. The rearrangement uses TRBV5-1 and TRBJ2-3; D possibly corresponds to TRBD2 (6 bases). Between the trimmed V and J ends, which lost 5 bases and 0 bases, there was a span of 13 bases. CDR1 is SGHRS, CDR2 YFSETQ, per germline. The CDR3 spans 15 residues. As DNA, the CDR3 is TGCGCCAGCAGGCTAGGGGACTCTAGCACAGATACGCAGTATTTT. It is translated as CASRLGDSSTDTQYF.

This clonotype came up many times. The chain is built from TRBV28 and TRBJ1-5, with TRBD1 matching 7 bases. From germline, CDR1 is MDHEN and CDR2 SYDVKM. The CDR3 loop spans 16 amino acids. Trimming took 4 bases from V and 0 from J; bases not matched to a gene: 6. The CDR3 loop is CASSWFGTVSNQPQHF. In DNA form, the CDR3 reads TGTGCCAGCAGTTGGTTCGGGACAGTTAGCAATCAGCCCCAGCATTTT.

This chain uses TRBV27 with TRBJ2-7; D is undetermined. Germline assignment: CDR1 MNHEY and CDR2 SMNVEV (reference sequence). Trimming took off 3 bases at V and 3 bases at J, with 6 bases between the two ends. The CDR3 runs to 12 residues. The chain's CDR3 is CASSLNGYEQYF. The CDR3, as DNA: TGTGCCAGCAGTTTGAACGGCTACGAGCAGTACTTC.

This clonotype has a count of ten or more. The CDR3 is CASSWAGEQFF. The CDR3 DNA sequence: TGCGCCAGCAGCTGGGCTGGTGAGCAGTTCTTC. The chain uses TRBV5-1 and TRBJ2-1; D gene ambiguous. CDR1 is SGHRS, CDR2 YFSETQ, per germline. Trimming pared 3 bases from V and 9 bases from J, leaving 7 bases between. The CDR3 totals 11 residues.

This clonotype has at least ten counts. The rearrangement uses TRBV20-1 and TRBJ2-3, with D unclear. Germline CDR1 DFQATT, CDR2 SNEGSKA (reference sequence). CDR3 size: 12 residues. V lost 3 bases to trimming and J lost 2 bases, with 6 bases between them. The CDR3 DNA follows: TGCAGTGCTAGTGGCCCCACAGATACGCAGTATTTT. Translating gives CSASGPTDTQYF.

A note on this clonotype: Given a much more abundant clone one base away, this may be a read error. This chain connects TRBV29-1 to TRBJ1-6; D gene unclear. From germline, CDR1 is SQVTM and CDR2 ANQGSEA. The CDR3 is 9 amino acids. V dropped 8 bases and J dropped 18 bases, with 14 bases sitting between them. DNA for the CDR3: TGCAGCCCTAAGATGGTTCCCCACTTT. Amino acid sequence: CSPKMVPHF.

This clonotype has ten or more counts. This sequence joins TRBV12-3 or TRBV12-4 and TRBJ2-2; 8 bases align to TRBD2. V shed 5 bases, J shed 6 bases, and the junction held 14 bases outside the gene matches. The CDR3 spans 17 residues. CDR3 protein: CASSVPIGTSSPGELFF. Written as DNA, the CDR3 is TGTGCCAGCAGTGTGCCCATAGGGACTAGTTCCCCCGGGGAGCTGTTTTTT.

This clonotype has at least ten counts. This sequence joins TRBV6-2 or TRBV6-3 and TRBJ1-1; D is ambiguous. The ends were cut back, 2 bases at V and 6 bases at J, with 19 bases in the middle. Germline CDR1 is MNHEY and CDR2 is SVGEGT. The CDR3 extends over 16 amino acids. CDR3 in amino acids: CASSYPTPHWNAEAFF. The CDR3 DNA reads TGTGCCAGCAGTTACCCGACCCCACACTGGAATGCTGAAGCTTTCTTT.

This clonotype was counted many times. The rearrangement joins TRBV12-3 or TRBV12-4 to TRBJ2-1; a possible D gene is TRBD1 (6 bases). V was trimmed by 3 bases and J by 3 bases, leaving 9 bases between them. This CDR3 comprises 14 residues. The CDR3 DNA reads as TGTGCCAGCAGTTTGCAGGGGAACTACAATGAGCAGTTCTTC. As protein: CASSLQGNYNEQFF.

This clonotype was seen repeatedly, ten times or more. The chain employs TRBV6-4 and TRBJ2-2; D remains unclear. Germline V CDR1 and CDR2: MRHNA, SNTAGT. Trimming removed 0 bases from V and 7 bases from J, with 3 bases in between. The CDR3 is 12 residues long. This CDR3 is CASSDSYGELFF. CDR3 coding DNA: TGTGCCAGCAGTGACTCTTACGGGGAGCTGTTTTTT.

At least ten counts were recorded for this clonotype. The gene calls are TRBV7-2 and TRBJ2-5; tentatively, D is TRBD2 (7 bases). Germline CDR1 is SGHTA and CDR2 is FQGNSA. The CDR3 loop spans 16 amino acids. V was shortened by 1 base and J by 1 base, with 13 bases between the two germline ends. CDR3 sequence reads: CASSLVRGAFQETQYF. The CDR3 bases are TGTGCCAGCAGCTTAGTACGGGGGGCGTTCCAAGAGACCCAGTACTTC.

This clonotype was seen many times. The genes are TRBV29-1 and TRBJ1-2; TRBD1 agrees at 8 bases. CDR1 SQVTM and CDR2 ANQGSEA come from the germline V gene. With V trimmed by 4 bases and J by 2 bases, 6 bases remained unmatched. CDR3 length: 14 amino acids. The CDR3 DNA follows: TGCAGCGTTGCCCAGGGGGCGTTAAACTATGGCTACACCTTC. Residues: CSVAQGALNYGYTF.

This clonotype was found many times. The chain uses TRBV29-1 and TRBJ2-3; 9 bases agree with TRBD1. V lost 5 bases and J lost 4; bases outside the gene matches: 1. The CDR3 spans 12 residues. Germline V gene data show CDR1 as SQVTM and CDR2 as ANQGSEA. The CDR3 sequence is CSVTGGPDTQYF. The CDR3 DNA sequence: TGCAGCGTTACAGGGGGCCCAGATACGCAGTATTTT.